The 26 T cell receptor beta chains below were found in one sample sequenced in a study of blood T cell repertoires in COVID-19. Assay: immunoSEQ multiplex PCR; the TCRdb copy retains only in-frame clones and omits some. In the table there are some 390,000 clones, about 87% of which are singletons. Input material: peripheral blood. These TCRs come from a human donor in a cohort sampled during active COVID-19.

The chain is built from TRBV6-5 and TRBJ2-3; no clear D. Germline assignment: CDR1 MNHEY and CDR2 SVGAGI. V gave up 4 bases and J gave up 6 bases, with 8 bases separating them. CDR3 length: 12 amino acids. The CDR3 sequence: CASSLTADTQYF. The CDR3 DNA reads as TGTGCCAGCAGTTTGACTGCCGATACGCAGTATTTT.

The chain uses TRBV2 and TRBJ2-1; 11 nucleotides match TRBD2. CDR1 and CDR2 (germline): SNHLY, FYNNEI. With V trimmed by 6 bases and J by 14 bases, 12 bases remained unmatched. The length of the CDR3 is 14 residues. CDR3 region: CASRITTSGRDKFF. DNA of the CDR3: TGTGCCAGCAGGATTACCACTAGCGGGAGAGATAAGTTCTTC.

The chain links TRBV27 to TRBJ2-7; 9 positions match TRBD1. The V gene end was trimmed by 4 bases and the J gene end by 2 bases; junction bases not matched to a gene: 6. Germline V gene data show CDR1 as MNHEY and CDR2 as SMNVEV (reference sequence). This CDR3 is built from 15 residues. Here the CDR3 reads CASSSPGQGTYEQYF. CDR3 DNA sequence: TGTGCCAGCAGTTCTCCGGGACAGGGAACCTACGAGCAGTACTTC.

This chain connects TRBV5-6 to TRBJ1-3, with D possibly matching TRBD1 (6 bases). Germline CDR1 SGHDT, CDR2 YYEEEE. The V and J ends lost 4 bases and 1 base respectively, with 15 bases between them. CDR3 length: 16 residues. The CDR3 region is CASSHLGQLSGNTIYF. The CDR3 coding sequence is TGTGCCAGCAGCCACCTTGGACAGCTGTCTGGAAACACCATATATTTT.

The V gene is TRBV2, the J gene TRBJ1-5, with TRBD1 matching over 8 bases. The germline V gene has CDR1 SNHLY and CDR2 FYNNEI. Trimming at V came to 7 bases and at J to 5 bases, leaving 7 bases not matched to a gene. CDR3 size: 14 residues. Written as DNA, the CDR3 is TGTGCCAGCACCCGGACAGGGTGGGATCAGCCCCAGCATTTT. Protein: CASTRTGWDQPQHF. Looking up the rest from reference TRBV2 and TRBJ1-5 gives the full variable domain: EPEVTQTPSHQVTQMGQEVILRCVPISNHLYFYWYRQILGQKVEFLVSFYNNEISEKSEIFDDQFSVERPDGSNFTLKIRSTKLEDSAMYFCASTRTGWDQPQHFGDGTRLSIL.

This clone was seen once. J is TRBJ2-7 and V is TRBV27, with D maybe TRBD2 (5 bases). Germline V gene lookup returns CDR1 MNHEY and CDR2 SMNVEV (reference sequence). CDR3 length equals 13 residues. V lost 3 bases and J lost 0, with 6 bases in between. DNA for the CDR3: TGTGCCAGCAGTTTCGGGATCTCCTACGAGCAGTACTTC. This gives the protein CASSFGISYEQYF.

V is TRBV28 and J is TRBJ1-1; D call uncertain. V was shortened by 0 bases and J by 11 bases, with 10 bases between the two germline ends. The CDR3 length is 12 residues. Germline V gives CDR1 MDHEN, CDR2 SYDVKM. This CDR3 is CASSLWGGSAFF. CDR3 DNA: TGTGCCAGCAGTTTATGGGGAGGGTCGGCTTTCTTT.

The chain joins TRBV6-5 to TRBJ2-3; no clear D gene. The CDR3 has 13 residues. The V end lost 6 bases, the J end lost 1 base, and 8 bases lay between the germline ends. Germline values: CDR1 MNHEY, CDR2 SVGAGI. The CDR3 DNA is TGTGCCAGCAGGGTCAGCGGCACAGATACGCAGTATTTT. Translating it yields CASRVSGTDTQYF.

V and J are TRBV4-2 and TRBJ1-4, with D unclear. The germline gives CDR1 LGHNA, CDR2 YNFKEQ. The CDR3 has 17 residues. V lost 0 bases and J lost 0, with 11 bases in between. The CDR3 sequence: CASSQESGRATNEKLFF. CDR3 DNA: TGTGCCAGCAGCCAAGAAAGTGGCCGTGCAACTAATGAAAAACTGTTTTTT.

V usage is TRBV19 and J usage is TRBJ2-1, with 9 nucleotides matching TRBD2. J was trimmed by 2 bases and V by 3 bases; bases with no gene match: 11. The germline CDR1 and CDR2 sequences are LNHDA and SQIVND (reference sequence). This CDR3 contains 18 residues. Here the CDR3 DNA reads TGTGCCAGTAGTATCGGTCGCGGGGGGGGACTAGCCTACAATGAGCAGTTCTTC. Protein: CASSIGRGGGLAYNEQFF.

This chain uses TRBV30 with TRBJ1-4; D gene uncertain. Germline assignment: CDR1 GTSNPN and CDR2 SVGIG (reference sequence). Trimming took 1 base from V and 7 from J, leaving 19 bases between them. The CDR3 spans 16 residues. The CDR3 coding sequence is TGTGCCTGGAGTGACCCGCGCGGGGAGGGTGGTGAAAAACTGTTTTTT. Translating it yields CAWSDPRGEGGEKLFF.

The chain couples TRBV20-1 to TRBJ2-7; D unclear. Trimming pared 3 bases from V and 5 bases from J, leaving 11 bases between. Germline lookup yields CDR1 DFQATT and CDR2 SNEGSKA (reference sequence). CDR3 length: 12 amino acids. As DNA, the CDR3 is TGCAGTGCTAGTCCCTCCTTAGACGAGCAGTACTTC. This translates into CSASPSLDEQYF.

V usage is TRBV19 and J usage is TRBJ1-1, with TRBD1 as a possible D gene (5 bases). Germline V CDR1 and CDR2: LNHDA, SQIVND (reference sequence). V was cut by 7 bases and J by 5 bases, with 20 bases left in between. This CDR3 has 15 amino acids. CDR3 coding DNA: TGTGCCAGTAACGACATCACCGGGGGGGTTACTGAAGCTTTCTTT. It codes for CASNDITGGVTEAFF.

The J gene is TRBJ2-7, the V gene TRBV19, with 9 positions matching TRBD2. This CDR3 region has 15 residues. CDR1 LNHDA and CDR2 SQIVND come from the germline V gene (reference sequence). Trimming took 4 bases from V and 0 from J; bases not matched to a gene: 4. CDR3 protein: CASSTIAGASYEQYF. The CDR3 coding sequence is TGTGCCAGTAGTACTATAGCGGGGGCCTCCTACGAGCAGTACTTC.

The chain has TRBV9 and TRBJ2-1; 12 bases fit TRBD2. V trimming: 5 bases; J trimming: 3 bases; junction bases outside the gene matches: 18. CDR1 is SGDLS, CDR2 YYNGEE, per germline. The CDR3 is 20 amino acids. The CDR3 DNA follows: TGTGCCAGCAGTCTCGGAGGGCTAGCGGGAGGGCGAGTCAACTACAATGAGCAGTTCTTC. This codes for CASSLGGLAGGRVNYNEQFF.

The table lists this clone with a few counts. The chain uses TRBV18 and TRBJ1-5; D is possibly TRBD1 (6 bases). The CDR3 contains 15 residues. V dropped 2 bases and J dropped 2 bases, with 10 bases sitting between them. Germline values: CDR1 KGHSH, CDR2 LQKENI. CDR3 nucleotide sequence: TGTGCCAGCTCACCATCCAGGGGAGGCAATCAGCCCCAGCATTTT. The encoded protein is CASSPSRGGNQPQHF. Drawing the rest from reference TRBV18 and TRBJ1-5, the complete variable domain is NAGVMQNPRHLVRRRGQEARLRCSPMKGHSHVYWYRQLPEEGLKFMVYLQKENIIDESGMPKERFSAEFPKEGPSILRIQQVVRGDSAAYFCASSPSRGGNQPQHFGDGTRLSIL.

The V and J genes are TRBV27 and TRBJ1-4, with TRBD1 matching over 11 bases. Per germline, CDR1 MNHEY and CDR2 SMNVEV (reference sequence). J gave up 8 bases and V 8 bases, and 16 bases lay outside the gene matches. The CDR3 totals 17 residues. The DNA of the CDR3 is TGTGCCAGCTCACCTGACCGACCGGGACAGGGGGGGGAAAAACTGTTTTTT. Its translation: CASSPDRPGQGGEKLFF.

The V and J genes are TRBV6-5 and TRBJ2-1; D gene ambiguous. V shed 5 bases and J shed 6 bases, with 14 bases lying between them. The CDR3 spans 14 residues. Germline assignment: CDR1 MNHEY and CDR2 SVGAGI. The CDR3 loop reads CASSPEYSPNEQFF. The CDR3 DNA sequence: TGTGCCAGCAGTCCGGAATACAGTCCCAATGAGCAGTTCTTC.

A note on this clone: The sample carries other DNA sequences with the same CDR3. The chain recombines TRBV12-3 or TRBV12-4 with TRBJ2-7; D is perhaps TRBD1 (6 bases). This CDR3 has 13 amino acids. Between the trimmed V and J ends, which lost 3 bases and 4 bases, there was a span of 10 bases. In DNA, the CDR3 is TGTGCCAGCAGTTTTGGGCAGGGGTACGAGCAGTACTTC. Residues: CASSFGQGYEQYF.

The CDR3 coding sequence is TGTGCCAGTAGTATAGCCGGGGACAGGGGGCTTGGCTACACCTTC. Residues: CASSIAGDRGLGYTF. V gene TRBV19 combines with J gene TRBJ1-2; 12 nucleotides match TRBD1. CDR3 size: 15 residues. Germline V gene sequence: CDR1 LNHDA, CDR2 SQIVND (reference sequence). V was pared by 1 base and J by 7 bases, with 4 bases of the junction left unmatched.

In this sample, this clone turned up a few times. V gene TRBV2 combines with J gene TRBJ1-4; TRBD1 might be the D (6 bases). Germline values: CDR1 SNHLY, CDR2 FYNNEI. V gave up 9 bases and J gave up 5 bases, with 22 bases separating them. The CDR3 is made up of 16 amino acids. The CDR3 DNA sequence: TGTGCCAGATCAATTAAGAACAGGGCCGCGAATGAAAAACTGTTTTTT. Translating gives CARSIKNRAANEKLFF.

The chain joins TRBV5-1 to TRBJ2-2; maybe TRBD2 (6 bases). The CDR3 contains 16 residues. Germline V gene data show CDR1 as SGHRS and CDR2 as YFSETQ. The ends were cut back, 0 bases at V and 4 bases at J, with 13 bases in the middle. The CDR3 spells CASSLGQGLFTGELFF. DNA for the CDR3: TGCGCCAGCAGCTTGGGGCAGGGACTCTTCACCGGGGAGCTGTTTTTT.

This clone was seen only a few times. CDR3 coding DNA: TGTGCCAGCAGTGAACTGGGCAGGTTCTATGGCTACACCTTC. Its translation: CASSELGRFYGYTF. This chain connects TRBV2 to TRBJ1-2; D not certain. Trimming stripped 2 bases from V and 4 bases from J, with 11 bases between. Germline CDR1 reads SNHLY; CDR2 reads FYNNEI. The CDR3 covers 14 residues.

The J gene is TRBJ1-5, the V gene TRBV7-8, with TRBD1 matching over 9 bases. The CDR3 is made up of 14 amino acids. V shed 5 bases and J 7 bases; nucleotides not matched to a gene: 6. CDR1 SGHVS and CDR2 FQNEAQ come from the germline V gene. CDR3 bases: TGTGCCAGCAGCCAGGACAGGGGTGGACAGCCCCAGCATTTT. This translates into CASSQDRGGQPQHF.

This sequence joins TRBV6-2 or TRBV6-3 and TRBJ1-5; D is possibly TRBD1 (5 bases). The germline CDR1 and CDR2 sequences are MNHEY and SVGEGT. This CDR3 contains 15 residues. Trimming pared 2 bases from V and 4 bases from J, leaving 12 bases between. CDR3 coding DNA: TGTGCCAGCAGTTACGGGGGGAGTGCAAATCAGCCCCAGCATTTT. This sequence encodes CASSYGGSANQPQHF.

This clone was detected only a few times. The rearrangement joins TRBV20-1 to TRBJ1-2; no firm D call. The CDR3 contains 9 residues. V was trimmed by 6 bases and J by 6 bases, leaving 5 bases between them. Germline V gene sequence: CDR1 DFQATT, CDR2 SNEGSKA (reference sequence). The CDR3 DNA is TGCAGTGCACGCGATGGCTACACCTTC. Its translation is CSARDGYTF.